These 32 T cell receptor beta chains came from one sample sequenced in a study of post-analysis software for immune sequencing data. Study-level findings and limits: The five TRBV segments detected at higher frequency in patients than in controls included TRBV5-6, TRBV5-1 and TRBV20-1.

Unique molecular identifiers tagged the TCR beta cDNA libraries. MiXCR, run by TCRdb on the PCR reads, gives a single entry per CDR3 protein. The sample has approximately 770,000 distinct CDR3 sequences, 46% seen once. Their target antigens are unknown. The sample taken for sequencing was blood. These receptors were collected from a girl aged 10 to 17 with multiple sclerosis.

The chain carries TRBV10-3 and TRBJ2-2; D not resolved. Germline assignment: CDR1 ENHRY and CDR2 SYGVKD. CDR3 length: 12 residues. Trimming stripped 8 bases from V and 2 bases from J, with 6 bases between. The CDR3 DNA reads TGTGCCATCTACAGAAACACCGGGGAGCTGTTTTTT. This encodes CAIYRNTGELFF.

For this clonotype: A junction boundary mismatches the germline segment, possibly from a read error. The chain joins TRBV6-6 to TRBJ1-4; perhaps TRBD1 as D (5 bases). Germline V lookup: CDR1 MNHNY, CDR2 SVGAGI (reference sequence). The CDR3 has 13 residues. CDR3 protein: CASSRGLGEKRFF. The CDR3 region has the DNA TGTGCCAGCAGTCGGGGACTTGGGGAAAAACGGTTTTTT.

This clonotype was picked up many times. The CDR3 here is CSAPLLDREGYTF. The CDR3 DNA follows: TGCAGTGCCCCACTCCTGGACAGGGAAGGCTACACCTTC. This chain uses TRBV20-1 with TRBJ1-2; 8 bases are a match to TRBD1. This CDR3 spans 13 amino acids. CDR1 DFQATT and CDR2 SNEGSKA come from the germline V gene (reference sequence). With 6 bases clipped from V and 8 bases from J, the junction kept 11 bases outside the gene matches.

The CDR3 DNA reads as TGCAGTGCTAGACTGGGGGCGTTTTCCTACGAGCAGTACTTC. Translated, it gives CSARLGAFSYEQYF. This rearrangement joins TRBV20-1 to TRBJ2-7, with D possibly TRBD1 on 6 matching bases. Germline V gene data show CDR1 as DFQATT and CDR2 as SNEGSKA (reference sequence). The V end lost 2 bases, the J end lost 1 base, and 12 bases lay between the germline ends. The CDR3 has 14 amino acids.

This clonotype was counted only a few times. This sequence joins TRBV6-5 and TRBJ1-2; 9 nucleotides line up with TRBD1. V was clipped by 0 bases and J by 3 bases; unmatched bases: 8. The CDR3 is 17 residues long. Germline V gene data show CDR1 as MNHEY and CDR2 as SVGAGI. CDR3 in DNA: TGTGCCAGCAGTTACTCCCCCCGGACAGGGGATTACTATGGCTACACCTTC. Translating it yields CASSYSPRTGDYYGYTF.

The genes are TRBV9 and TRBJ2-1; the match to TRBD2 covers 11 bases. After removal of 3 bases from V and 3 bases from J, the junction contained 2 bases not matched to a gene. Germline V gene sequence: CDR1 SGDLS, CDR2 YYNGEE. This CDR3 comprises 15 residues. CDR3 sequence: CASSDGLAGYNEQFF. The CDR3 region has the DNA TGTGCCAGCAGCGACGGACTAGCGGGCTACAATGAGCAGTTCTTC.

This chain links TRBV27 with TRBJ2-5; 8 nucleotides align to TRBD1. TRBJ2-7 matches the DNA end more closely, so the J call is doubtful. The CDR3 is made up of 13 amino acids. From germline, CDR1 is MNHEY and CDR2 SMNVEV (reference sequence). CDR3 nucleotides: TGTGCCATTCCCGGGACAGGAGGTTCCGAGCAGTACTTC. Protein: CAIPGTGGSEQYF.

This clonotype has a handful of counts. The chain links TRBV7-6 to TRBJ2-7; D unclear. The V gene's germline CDR1 is SGHVS and CDR2 FNYEAQ. The CDR3 has 13 residues. Trimming stripped 8 bases from V and 5 bases from J, with 16 bases between. The CDR3 protein is CASVGSLSDEQYF. CDR3 in DNA: TGTGCCAGCGTGGGATCCTTAAGCGACGAGCAGTACTTC.

This chain links TRBV7-9 with TRBJ2-3; unclear D gene. CDR3 length equals 14 residues. Between the trimmed V and J ends, which lost 5 bases and 10 bases, there was a span of 19 bases. Germline-derived CDR1 and CDR2 are SEHNR and FQNEAQ (reference sequence). CDR3 region: CASSPPSELTAQYF. The CDR3 nucleotides are TGTGCCAGCAGCCCCCCGTCGGAGCTGACCGCGCAGTATTTT.

V usage is TRBV24-1 and J usage is TRBJ2-7; D is perhaps TRBD1 (6 bases). CDR1 is KGHDR, CDR2 SFDVKD, per germline. V shed 4 bases and J shed 2 bases, with 17 bases lying between them. This CDR3 is built from 16 residues. CDR3 nucleotide sequence: TGTGCCACCAGTGACCCTGCCGGGACATCTCCCTACGAGCAGTACTTC. As protein: CATSDPAGTSPYEQYF.

This clonotype was detected only a few times. The chain has TRBV4-1 and TRBJ2-1; D call uncertain. The V end lost 1 base, the J end lost 14 bases, and 12 bases lay between the germline ends. The CDR3 spans 12 residues. CDR1 is MGHRA and CDR2 is YSYEKL in the germline V gene. The CDR3 region has the DNA TGCGCCAGCAGCCAAGCTCCAGCTCCCAAGTTCTTC. It is translated as CASSQAPAPKFF.

As for this clonotype: The junction departs from germline at one end; a sequencing error may be responsible. This chain's CDR3 is CAGSFSRSAGNTGELFF. The CDR3 bases are TGTGCCGGCAGCTTTAGCCGTTCGGCGGGGAACACCGGGGAGCTGTTTTTT. The chain links TRBV7-8 to TRBJ2-2, with TRBD2 as a possible D gene (5 bases). There are 17 residues in the CDR3. Germline-derived CDR1 and CDR2 are SGHVS and FQNEAQ.

This clonotype was observed a few times. The V call is TRBV29-1, the J call TRBJ1-5; 8 nucleotides align to TRBD1. V lost 5 bases, J lost 5 bases, and 5 bases stayed unmatched. The CDR3 has 13 residues. Germline V gene sequence: CDR1 SQVTM, CDR2 ANQGSEA. The CDR3 protein is CSVSGGADQPQHF. The CDR3, as DNA: TGCAGCGTTTCAGGGGGCGCGGATCAGCCCCAGCATTTT.

J is TRBJ2-3 and V is TRBV9, with 7 positions matching TRBD2. V dropped 0 bases and J dropped 4; count of bases not matched to a gene: 17. The germline V gene encodes CDR1 SGDLS and CDR2 YYNGEE. CDR3 length: 19 amino acids. The CDR3 region is CASSVEGKKAGSLSDTQYF. The CDR3 DNA is TGTGCCAGCAGCGTAGAAGGCAAAAAAGCGGGGTCCCTCTCAGATACGCAGTATTTT.

The chain carries TRBV20-1 and TRBJ1-5; a weak D match, TRBD1 (5 bases). Per germline, CDR1 DFQATT and CDR2 SNEGSKA (reference sequence). V was shortened by 5 bases and J by 5 bases, with 13 bases between the two germline ends. CDR3 length equals 13 residues. The CDR3 spells CSAGRGRDQPQHF. The CDR3 DNA reads as TGCAGTGCTGGCCGGGGCCGGGATCAGCCCCAGCATTTT.

This clonotype was counted between two and nine times. Since a much larger clone is just one base distant, this may be a read error. V and J are TRBV10-3 and TRBJ2-1; TRBD2 matches at 14 bases. The CDR3 has 18 amino acids. The V gene's germline CDR1 is ENHRY and CDR2 SYGVKD. For the CDR3, the DNA is TGTGTCATCAGTGAAATGGGACTAGCGGGAGTATCAGGGAATGAGCAGTTCTTC. Protein sequence: CVISEMGLAGVSGNEQFF.

This rearrangement joins TRBV20-1 to TRBJ2-1; weak D call: TRBD2 (6 bases). This CDR3 is built from 14 residues. V lost 8 bases and J lost 0, with 14 bases in between. The germline CDR1 and CDR2 sequences are DFQATT and SNEGSKA (reference sequence). The CDR3 loop is CSTVAGSSYNEQFF. The CDR3 DNA sequence: TGCAGTACCGTCGCGGGGAGCTCCTACAATGAGCAGTTCTTC.

The chain links TRBV5-1 to TRBJ1-1; the D gene is possibly TRBD1 (5 bases). The CDR3 is made up of 14 amino acids. CDR1 and CDR2 (germline): SGHRS, YFSETQ. Trimming pared 6 bases from V and 0 bases from J, leaving 12 bases between. CDR3 nucleotides: TGCGCCAGCACGAGGGGAGACATGAACACTGAAGCTTTCTTT. It is translated as CASTRGDMNTEAFF. Full variable domain (missing parts from reference TRBV5-1 and TRBJ1-1): KAGVTQTPRYLIKTRGQQVTLSCSPISGHRSVSWYQQTPGQGLQFLFEYFSETQRNKGNFPGRFSGRQFSNSRSEMNVSTLELGDSALYLCASTRGDMNTEAFFGQGTRLTVV.

DNA of the CDR3: TGCAGCGTTGCCGGGACAGGGGGACAGTACTTC. This codes for CSVAGTGGQYF. V and J are TRBV29-1 and TRBJ2-5; 11 bases align to TRBD1. The CDR3 is 11 residues long. Germline-derived CDR1 and CDR2 are SQVTM and ANQGSEA. V trimming: 4 bases; J trimming: 11 bases; junction bases outside the gene matches: 3.

This clonotype occurred a few times. The chain has TRBV4-3 and TRBJ2-5; tentatively, D is TRBD2 (5 bases). Germline CDR1 is LGHNA and CDR2 is YSLEER. V was clipped by 1 base and J by 5 bases, with 17 bases between them. CDR3 length equals 16 residues. As DNA, the CDR3 is TGCGCCAGCAGCCAAGGTGGGGAGTCTAGCAGGGAGACCCAGTACTTC. Translating gives CASSQGGESSRETQYF.

The sample holds many counts of this clonotype. V is TRBV20-1 and J is TRBJ2-7; D possibly corresponds to TRBD1 (6 bases). The germline V and J ends were trimmed by 5 bases and 5 bases, with 19 bases remaining between them. The CDR3 sequence is 14 residues long. Per germline, CDR1 DFQATT and CDR2 SNEGSKA (reference sequence). CDR3 in amino acids: CSAARDISINEQYF. In DNA, the CDR3 is TGCAGTGCTGCTAGGGACATTAGCATTAACGAGCAGTACTTC.

This chain connects TRBV20-1 to TRBJ2-5, with 10 bases fitting TRBD2. CDR1 is DFQATT and CDR2 is SNEGSKA in the germline V gene (reference sequence). The length of the CDR3 is 14 residues. V was pared by 5 bases and J by 2 bases, with 5 bases of the junction left unmatched. The CDR3 spells CSAWTSGFQETQYF. Here the CDR3 DNA reads TGCAGTGCTTGGACTAGCGGTTTTCAAGAGACCCAGTACTTC.

This clonotype was seen a handful of times. The chain uses TRBV28 and TRBJ2-1; D not resolved. Germline CDR1 and CDR2: MDHEN and SYDVKM. This CDR3 has 12 amino acids. Trimming cost V 4 bases and J 7 bases, with 8 bases left between them. The CDR3 bases are TGTGCCAGCAGTTCATATGGTAATGAGCAGTTCTTC. It codes for CASSSYGNEQFF.

As DNA, the CDR3 is TGCAGTGGTGGGCAGGGTTTGGAGCAGTTCTTC. Its protein is CSGGQGLEQFF. The gene calls are TRBV20-1 and TRBJ2-1; D is perhaps TRBD1 (5 bases). The CDR3 has 11 amino acids. CDR1 and CDR2 from the germline V gene are DFQATT and SNEGSKA (reference sequence). Between the trimmed V and J ends, which lost 7 bases and 10 bases, there was a span of 14 bases.

With respect to this clonotype: This clone may be a read error of a much larger clone one base away. The rearrangement links TRBV15 to TRBJ2-7; perhaps TRBD1 as D (6 bases). CDR3 length equals 15 residues. Germline V gene lookup returns CDR1 LNHNV and CDR2 YYDKDF (reference sequence). CDR3 bases: TGTGCCATCAGCACCGCGACAGGTTCCACCTACGAGCAGTACTTC. This translates into CAISTATGSTYEQYF.

Written as DNA, the CDR3 is TGCAGCGTTCGCATTACTAGCCCCCCTTACAATGAGCAGTTCTTC. It specifies CSVRITSPPYNEQFF. J is TRBJ2-1 and V is TRBV29-1; possible D gene TRBD2, 6 bases. V was clipped by 5 bases and J by 4 bases, with 18 bases between them. This CDR3 spans 15 amino acids. Germline values: CDR1 SQVTM, CDR2 ANQGSEA.

This clonotype showed up just a few times. The chain carries TRBV9 and TRBJ1-4; tentative D call: TRBD1 (6 bases). V lost 4 bases and J 2 bases, leaving 18 bases between the germline ends. The CDR3 is 17 amino acids. The V gene's germline CDR1 is SGDLS and CDR2 YYNGEE. CDR3 in amino acids: CASSPSTGRWTNEKLFF. The CDR3 DNA follows: TGTGCCAGCAGCCCCTCGACAGGCCGATGGACTAATGAAAAACTGTTTTTT.

The rearrangement joins TRBV7-2 to TRBJ1-5; the D gene is possibly TRBD1 (5 bases). Per the germline V gene, CDR1 is SGHTA and CDR2 is FQGNSA. The CDR3 contains 14 residues. Trimming removed 5 bases at V and 5 bases at J, with 13 bases between. This chain's CDR3 is CASSARDGHQPQHF. The CDR3 coding sequence is TGTGCCAGCAGCGCCCGGGACGGCCATCAGCCCCAGCATTTT.

The rearrangement joins TRBV14 to TRBJ2-3; D possibly corresponds to TRBD1 (5 bases). CDR1 and CDR2 from the germline V gene are SGHDN and FVKESK. The ends were cut back, 4 bases at V and 1 base at J, with 12 bases in the middle. The CDR3 consists of 15 residues. The CDR3 nucleotides are TGTGCCAGCAGCCCAGGGATAAGGGGCACAGATACGCAGTATTTT. Its protein is CASSPGIRGTDTQYF.

A few counts support this clonotype. The chain has TRBV7-8 and TRBJ2-7; D is perhaps TRBD2 (5 bases). CDR3 length: 14 residues. Trimming took off 5 bases at V and 6 bases at J, with 17 bases between the two ends. Germline CDR1 and CDR2: SGHVS and FQNEAQ. The CDR3 coding sequence is TGTGCCAGCAGCCCCCGGCCCGGGGTCGTCGAGCAGTACTTC. The encoded protein is CASSPRPGVVEQYF.

The chain combines TRBV5-1 with TRBJ2-4, with 10 bases that match TRBD1. The tail of the sequence fits TRBJ2-7 better, so the J call may be wrong. Germline values: CDR1 SGHRS, CDR2 YFSETQ. The CDR3 length is 14 residues. The CDR3 bases are TGCGCCAGCAGCAAGGACAGGGGGTCCCACGAGCAGTACTTC. Protein: CASSKDRGSHEQYF.

This chain links TRBV7-2 with TRBJ1-2; perhaps TRBD1 as D (6 bases). Germline V lookup: CDR1 SGHTA, CDR2 FQGNSA. V was cut by 2 bases and J by 6 bases, with 22 bases left in between. The CDR3 has 17 residues. In nucleotides, the CDR3 is TGTGCCAGCAGCTTAAAGGCTTTTTCCGGGGGGCGTAATGGCTACACCTTC. As protein: CASSLKAFSGGRNGYTF.